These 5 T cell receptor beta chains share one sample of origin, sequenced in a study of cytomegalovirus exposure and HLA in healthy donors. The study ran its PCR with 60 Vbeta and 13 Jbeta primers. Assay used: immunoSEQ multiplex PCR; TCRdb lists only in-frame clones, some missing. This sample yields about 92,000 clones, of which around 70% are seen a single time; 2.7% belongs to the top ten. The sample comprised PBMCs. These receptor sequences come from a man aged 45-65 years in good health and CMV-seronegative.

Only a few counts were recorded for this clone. For the CDR3, the DNA is TGTGCCAGCAGGCTACAGGGAGGGATAAACACTGAAGCTTTCTTT. Its protein product is CASRLQGGINTEAFF. This chain links TRBV2 with TRBJ1-1; D is possibly TRBD1 (6 bases). Trimming left V 6 bases short and J 2 bases short, with 16 bases between. This CDR3 is built from 15 residues. Germline CDR1 and CDR2: SNHLY and FYNNEI.

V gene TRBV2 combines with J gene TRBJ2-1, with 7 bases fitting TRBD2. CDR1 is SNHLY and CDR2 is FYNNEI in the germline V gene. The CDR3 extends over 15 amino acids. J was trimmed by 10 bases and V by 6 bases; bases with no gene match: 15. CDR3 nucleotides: TGTGCCAGCAGCCAGGACGCGGGGGACCTATGCGAGCAGTTCTTC. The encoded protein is CASSQDAGDLCEQFF.

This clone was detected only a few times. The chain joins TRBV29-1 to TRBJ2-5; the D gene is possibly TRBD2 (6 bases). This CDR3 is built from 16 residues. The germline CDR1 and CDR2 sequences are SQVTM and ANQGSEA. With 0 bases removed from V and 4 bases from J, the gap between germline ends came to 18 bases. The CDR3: CSVEDPAGLGGETQYF. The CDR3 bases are TGCAGCGTTGAAGATCCGGCGGGGTTGGGAGGAGAGACCCAGTACTTC.

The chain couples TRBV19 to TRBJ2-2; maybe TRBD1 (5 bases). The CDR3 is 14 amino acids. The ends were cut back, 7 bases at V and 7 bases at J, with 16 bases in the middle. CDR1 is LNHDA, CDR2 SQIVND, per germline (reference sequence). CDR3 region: CASKQAGTSGELFF. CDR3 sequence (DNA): TGTGCCAGTAAACAGGCTGGAACCAGCGGGGAGCTGTTTTTT.

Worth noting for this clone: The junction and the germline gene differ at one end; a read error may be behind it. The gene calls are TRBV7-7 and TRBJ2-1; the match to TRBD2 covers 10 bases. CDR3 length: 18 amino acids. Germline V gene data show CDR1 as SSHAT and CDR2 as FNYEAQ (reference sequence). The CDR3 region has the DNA TGTGCTAGCAGCGTCCCTCGGAGGACTAGCGGAGAGTACAATGAGCAGTTCTTC. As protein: CASSVPRRTSGEYNEQFF. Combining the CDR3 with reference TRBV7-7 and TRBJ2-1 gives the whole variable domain GAGVSQSPRYKVTKRGQDVTLRCDPISSHATLYWYQQALGQGPEFLTYFNYEAQPDKSGLPSDRFSAERPEGSISTLTIQRTEQRDSAMYRCASSVPRRTSGEYNEQFFGPGTRLTVL.